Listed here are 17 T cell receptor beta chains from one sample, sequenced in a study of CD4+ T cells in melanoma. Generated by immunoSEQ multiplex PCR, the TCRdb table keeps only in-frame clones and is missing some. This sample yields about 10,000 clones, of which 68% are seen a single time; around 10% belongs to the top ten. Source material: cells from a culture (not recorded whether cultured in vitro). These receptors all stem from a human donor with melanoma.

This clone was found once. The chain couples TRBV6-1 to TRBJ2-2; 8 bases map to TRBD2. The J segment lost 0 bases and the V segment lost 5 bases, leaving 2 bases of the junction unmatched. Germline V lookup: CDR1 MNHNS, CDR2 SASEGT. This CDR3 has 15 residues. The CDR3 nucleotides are TGTGCCAGCAGTCGGGGGGGCTCGAACACCGGGGAGCTGTTTTTT. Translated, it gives CASSRGGSNTGELFF.

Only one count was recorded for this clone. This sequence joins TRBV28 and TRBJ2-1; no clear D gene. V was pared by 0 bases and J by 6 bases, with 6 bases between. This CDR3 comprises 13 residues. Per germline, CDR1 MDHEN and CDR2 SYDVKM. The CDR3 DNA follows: TGTGCCAGCAGTTTATGGAGAATCAATGAGCAGTTCTTC. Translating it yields CASSLWRINEQFF.

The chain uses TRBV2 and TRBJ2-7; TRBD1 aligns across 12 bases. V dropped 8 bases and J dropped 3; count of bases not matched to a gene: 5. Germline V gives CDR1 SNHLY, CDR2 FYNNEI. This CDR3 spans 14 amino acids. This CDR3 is CASCGDRGLYEQYF. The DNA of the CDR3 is TGTGCCAGCTGTGGGGACAGGGGGCTCTACGAGCAGTACTTC.

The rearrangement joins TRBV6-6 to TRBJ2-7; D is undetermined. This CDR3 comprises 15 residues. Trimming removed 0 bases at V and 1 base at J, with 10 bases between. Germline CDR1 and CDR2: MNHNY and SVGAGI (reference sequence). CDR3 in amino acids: CASSYSDVRSYEQYF. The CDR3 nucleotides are TGTGCCAGCAGTTACTCTGACGTACGATCCTACGAGCAGTACTTC.

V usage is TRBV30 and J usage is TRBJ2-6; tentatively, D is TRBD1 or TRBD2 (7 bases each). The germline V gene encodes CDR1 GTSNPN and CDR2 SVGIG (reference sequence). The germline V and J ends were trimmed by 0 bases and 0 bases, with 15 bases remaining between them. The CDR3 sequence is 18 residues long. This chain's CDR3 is CAWSVARGGVSGANVLTF. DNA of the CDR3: TGTGCCTGGAGTGTAGCCAGGGGGGGGGTCTCTGGGGCCAACGTCCTGACTTTC.

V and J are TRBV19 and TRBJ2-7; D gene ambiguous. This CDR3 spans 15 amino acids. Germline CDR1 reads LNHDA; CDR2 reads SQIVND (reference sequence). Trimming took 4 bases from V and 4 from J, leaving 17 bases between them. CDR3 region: CASSRQAPGPYEQYF. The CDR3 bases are TGTGCCAGTAGTAGACAAGCTCCCGGGCCATACGAGCAGTACTTC.

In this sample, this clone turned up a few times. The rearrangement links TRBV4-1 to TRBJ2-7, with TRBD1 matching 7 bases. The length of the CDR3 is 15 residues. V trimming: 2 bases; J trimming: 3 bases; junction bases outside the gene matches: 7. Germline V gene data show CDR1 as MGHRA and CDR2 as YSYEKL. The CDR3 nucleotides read TGCGCCAGCAGCCAACCGGGACAGCGATTCTACGAGCAGTACTTC. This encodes CASSQPGQRFYEQYF.

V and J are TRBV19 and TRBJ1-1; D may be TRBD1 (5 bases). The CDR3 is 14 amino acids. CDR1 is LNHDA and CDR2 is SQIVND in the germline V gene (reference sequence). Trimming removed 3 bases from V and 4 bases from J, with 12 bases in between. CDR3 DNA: TGTGCCAGTAGTATCGCAGGGCTGCTCACTGAAGCTTTCTTT. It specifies CASSIAGLLTEAFF. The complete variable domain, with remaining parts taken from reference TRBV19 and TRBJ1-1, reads DGGITQSPKYLFRKEGQNVTLSCEQNLNHDAMYWYRQDPGQGLRLIYYSQIVNDFQKGDIAEGYSVSREKKESFPLTVTSAQKNPTAFYLCASSIAGLLTEAFFGQGTRLTVV.

The CDR3 DNA reads as TGTGCCAGCAGCCGTGCTGTTGGTGGAACAGGGACGGAAGGGGAGCAGTACTTC. This gives the protein CASSRAVGGTGTEGEQYF. This chain connects TRBV5-8 to TRBJ2-7; maybe TRBD1 (6 bases). CDR3 length equals 18 residues. Germline CDR1 is SGHTS and CDR2 is YDEGEE. Deletions cut 4 bases from V and 7 bases from J, with 30 bases between.

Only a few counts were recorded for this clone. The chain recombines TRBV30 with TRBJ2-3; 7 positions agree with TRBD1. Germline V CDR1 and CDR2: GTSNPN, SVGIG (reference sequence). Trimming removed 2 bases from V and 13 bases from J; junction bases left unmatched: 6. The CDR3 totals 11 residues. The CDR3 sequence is CAWSLDRREYF. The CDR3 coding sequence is TGTGCCTGGAGTCTGGACAGGCGAGAGTATTTT.

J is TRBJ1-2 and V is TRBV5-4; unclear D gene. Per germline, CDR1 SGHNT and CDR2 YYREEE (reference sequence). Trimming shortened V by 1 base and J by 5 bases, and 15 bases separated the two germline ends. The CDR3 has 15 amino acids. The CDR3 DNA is TGTGCCAGCAGCTTGACAGCCTTGCGGGGATATGGCTACACCTTC. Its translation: CASSLTALRGYGYTF.

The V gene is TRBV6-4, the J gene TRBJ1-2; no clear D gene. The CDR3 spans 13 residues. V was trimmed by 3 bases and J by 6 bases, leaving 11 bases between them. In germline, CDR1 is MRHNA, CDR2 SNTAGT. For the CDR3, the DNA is TGTGCCAGCAGTGAGTCGGGATATCATGGCTACACCTTC. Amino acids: CASSESGYHGYTF.

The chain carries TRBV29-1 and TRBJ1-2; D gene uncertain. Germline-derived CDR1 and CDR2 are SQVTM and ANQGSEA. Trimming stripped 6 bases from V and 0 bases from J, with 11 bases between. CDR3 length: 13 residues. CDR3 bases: TGCAGCGTCAGCCCGGGGTCTAACTATGGCTACACCTTC. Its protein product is CSVSPGSNYGYTF.

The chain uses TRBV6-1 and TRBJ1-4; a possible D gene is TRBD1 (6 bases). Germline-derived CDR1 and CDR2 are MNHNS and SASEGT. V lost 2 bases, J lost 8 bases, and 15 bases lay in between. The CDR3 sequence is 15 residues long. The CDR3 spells CASSERGSWEEKLFF. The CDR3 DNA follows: TGTGCCAGCAGTGAAAGGGGGTCTTGGGAAGAAAAACTGTTTTTT.

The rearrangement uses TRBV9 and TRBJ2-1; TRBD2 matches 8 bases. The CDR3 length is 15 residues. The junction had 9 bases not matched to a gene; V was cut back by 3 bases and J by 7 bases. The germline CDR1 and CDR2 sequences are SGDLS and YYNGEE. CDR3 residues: CASSANSGEMNEQFF. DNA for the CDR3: TGTGCCAGCAGCGCCAATAGCGGGGAGATGAATGAGCAGTTCTTC.

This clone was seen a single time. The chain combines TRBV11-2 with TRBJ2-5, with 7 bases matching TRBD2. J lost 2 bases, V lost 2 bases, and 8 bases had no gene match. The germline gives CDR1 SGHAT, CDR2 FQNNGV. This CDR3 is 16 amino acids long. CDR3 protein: CASSLLGGGPQETQYF. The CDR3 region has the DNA TGTGCCAGCAGCTTACTTGGCGGGGGACCTCAAGAGACCCAGTACTTC.

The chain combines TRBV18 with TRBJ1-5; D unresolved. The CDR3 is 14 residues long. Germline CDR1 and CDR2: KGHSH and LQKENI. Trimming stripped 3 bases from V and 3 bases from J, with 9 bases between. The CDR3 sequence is CASSPVGNNQPQHF. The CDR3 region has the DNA TGTGCCAGCTCACCGGTCGGAAACAATCAGCCCCAGCATTTT.